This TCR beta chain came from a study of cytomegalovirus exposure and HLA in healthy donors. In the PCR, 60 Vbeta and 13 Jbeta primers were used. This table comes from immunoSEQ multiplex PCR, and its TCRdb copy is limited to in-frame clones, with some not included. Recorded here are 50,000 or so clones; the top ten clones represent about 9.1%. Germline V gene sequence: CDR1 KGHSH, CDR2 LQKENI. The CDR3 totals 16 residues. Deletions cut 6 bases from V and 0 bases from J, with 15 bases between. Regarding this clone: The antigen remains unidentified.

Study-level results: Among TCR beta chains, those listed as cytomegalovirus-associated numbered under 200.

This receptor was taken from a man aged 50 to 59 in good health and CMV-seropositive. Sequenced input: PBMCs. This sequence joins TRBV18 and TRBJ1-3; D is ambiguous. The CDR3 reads CASSPSDANSGNTIYF. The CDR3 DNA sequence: TGTGCCAGCTCCCCTAGCGACGCTAACTCTGGAAACACCATATATTTT.